A single sample is the source of the 12 T cell receptor beta chains below, sequenced in a study of cytomegalovirus exposure and HLA in healthy donors. A multiplex PCR was run with 60 Vbeta primers and 13 Jbeta primers. Assay: immunoSEQ multiplex PCR; the TCRdb copy retains only in-frame clones and omits some. This sample has about 200,000 clones, with 65% to 85% found just once. Sequencing input: PBMCs. These receptors all stem from a boy younger than 10 in good health and CMV-seronegative.

The chain is built from TRBV7-8 and TRBJ2-7; 10 bases agree with TRBD1. This CDR3 comprises 13 residues. Germline-derived CDR1 and CDR2 are SGHVS and FQNEAQ. The J segment lost 6 bases and the V segment lost 5 bases, leaving 4 bases of the junction unmatched. The CDR3 DNA reads as TGTGCCAGCAGCCCCGGGACAGGGGTCGAGCAGTACTTC. This codes for CASSPGTGVEQYF.

CDR3 region: CASSIRQGQLMDYNEQFF. The CDR3 nucleotides are TGTGCCAGTAGTATCCGACAGGGTCAGCTTATGGACTACAATGAGCAGTTCTTC. The chain is built from TRBV19 and TRBJ2-1, with TRBD1 matching 7 bases. CDR1 and CDR2 (germline): LNHDA, SQIVND (reference sequence). Trimming removed 3 bases from V and 3 bases from J; junction bases left unmatched: 14. The CDR3 is made up of 18 amino acids.

The chain's CDR3 is CASSPDSYNEQFF. DNA of the CDR3: TGTGCCAGCAGCCCCGACAGCTACAATGAGCAGTTCTTC. The rearrangement uses TRBV7-3 and TRBJ2-1, with D possibly being TRBD1 (5 bases). Between the trimmed V and J ends, which lost 5 bases and 3 bases, there was a span of 8 bases. The CDR3 contains 13 residues. CDR1 SGHTA and CDR2 FQGTGA come from the germline V gene.

This clone was found a few times. The chain is built from TRBV30 and TRBJ2-3, with 7 bases lining up with TRBD2. This CDR3 has 13 amino acids. CDR1 GTSNPN and CDR2 SVGIG come from the germline V gene (reference sequence). J was trimmed by 6 bases and V by 2 bases; bases with no gene match: 5. The DNA of the CDR3 is TGTGCCTGGAGTCGGGGGGTAGGCGATACGCAGTATTTT. Translation gives CAWSRGVGDTQYF.

This clone was found a few times. This chain connects TRBV4-3 to TRBJ2-1, with no clear D. There are 15 residues in the CDR3. Germline CDR1 LGHNA, CDR2 YSLEER. Deletions cut 0 bases from V and 10 bases from J, with 16 bases between. CDR3 nucleotide sequence: TGCGCCAGCAGCCAAGATAGGTCGGTCACGGAGGAGCAGTTCTTC. Translating it yields CASSQDRSVTEEQFF.

The chain combines TRBV6-6 with TRBJ2-2; 7 bases align to TRBD1. V gave up 6 bases and J gave up 5 bases; unmatched junction bases: 9. Germline values: CDR1 MNHNY, CDR2 SVGAGI (reference sequence). The CDR3 totals 15 residues. The CDR3 nucleotides read TGTGCCAGCAGGCATTACAGGGGATTGACCGGGGAGCTGTTTTTT. This sequence encodes CASRHYRGLTGELFF.

The chain employs TRBV7-9 and TRBJ2-7; 8 bases are a match to TRBD1. The trim removed 3 bases at V and 2 bases at J, leaving 3 bases unmatched. The CDR3 totals 14 residues. Looked up from germline, CDR1 is SEHNR and CDR2 is FQNEAQ (reference sequence). CDR3 residues: CASSFRDRTYEQYF. The CDR3 DNA is TGTGCCAGCAGCTTCCGGGACAGGACCTACGAGCAGTACTTC.

This sequence joins TRBV9 and TRBJ1-1; 7 nucleotides line up with TRBD1. The trim removed 3 bases at V and 3 bases at J, leaving 8 bases unmatched. The CDR3 totals 15 residues. Germline CDR1 reads SGDLS; CDR2 reads YYNGEE. CDR3 in DNA: TGTGCCAGCAGCGCAAACCCCGGGACAGACACTGAAGCTTTCTTT. This translates into CASSANPGTDTEAFF.

The chain recombines TRBV2 with TRBJ1-1; weak D call: TRBD1 (5 bases). From germline, CDR1 is SNHLY and CDR2 FYNNEI. The CDR3 contains 13 residues. With 7 bases removed from V and 1 base from J, the gap between germline ends came to 10 bases. The CDR3 DNA reads as TGTGCCAGCATCGTTCAGGGGAACACTGAAGCTTTCTTT. Its protein product is CASIVQGNTEAFF.

The chain couples TRBV7-2 to TRBJ2-7; 7 nucleotides align to TRBD1. J lost 1 base, V lost 5 bases, and 5 bases had no gene match. The CDR3 contains 14 residues. CDR1 and CDR2 from the germline V gene are SGHTA and FQGNSA. The CDR3 here is CASSGQVLSYEQYF. The CDR3, as DNA: TGTGCCAGCAGCGGACAGGTCCTTTCCTACGAGCAGTACTTC.

This clone was seen a few times. The V and J genes are TRBV10-3 and TRBJ2-2, with TRBD2 matching over 11 bases. Germline assignment: CDR1 ENHRY and CDR2 SYGVKD. With 9 bases clipped from V and 5 bases from J, the junction kept 2 bases outside the gene matches. The CDR3 spans 13 residues. CDR3: CAMRLAGTGELFF. The CDR3 region has the DNA TGTGCCATGCGACTAGCGGGGACCGGGGAGCTGTTTTTT.

The chain links TRBV7-2 to TRBJ1-5, with D tentatively TRBD1 (6 bases). Looked up from germline, CDR1 is SGHTA and CDR2 is FQGNSA. The CDR3 sequence is 16 residues long. V was cut by 2 bases and J by 11 bases, with 22 bases left in between. For the CDR3, the DNA is TGTGCCAGCAGCTTACGACAGGATTTACATGGTGGGTCCCAGCATTTT. It translates to CASSLRQDLHGGSQHF. Together with reference TRBV7-2 and TRBJ1-5, the CDR3 gives the full variable domain: GAGVSQSPSNKVTEKGKDVELRCDPISGHTALYWYRQSLGQGLEFLIYFQGNSAPDKSGLPSDRFSAERTGGSVSTLTIQRTQQEDSAVYLCASSLRQDLHGGSQHFGDGTRLSIL.